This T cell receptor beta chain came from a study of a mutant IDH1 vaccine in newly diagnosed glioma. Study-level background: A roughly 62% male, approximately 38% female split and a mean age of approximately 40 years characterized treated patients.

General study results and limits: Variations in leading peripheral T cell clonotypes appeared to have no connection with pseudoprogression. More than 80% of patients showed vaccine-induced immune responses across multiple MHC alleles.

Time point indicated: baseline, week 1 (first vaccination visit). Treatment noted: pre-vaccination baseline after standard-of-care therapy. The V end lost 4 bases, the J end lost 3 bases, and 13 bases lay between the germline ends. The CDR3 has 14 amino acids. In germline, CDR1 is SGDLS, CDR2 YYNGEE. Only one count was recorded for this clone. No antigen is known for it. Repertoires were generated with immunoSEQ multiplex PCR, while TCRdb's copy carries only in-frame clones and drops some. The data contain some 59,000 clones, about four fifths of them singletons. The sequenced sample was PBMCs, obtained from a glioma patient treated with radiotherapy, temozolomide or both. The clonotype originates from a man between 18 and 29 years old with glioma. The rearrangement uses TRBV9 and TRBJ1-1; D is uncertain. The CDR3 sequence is CASSQLPRDTEAFF. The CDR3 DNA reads TGTGCCAGCAGCCAACTTCCAAGGGACACTGAAGCTTTCTTT.